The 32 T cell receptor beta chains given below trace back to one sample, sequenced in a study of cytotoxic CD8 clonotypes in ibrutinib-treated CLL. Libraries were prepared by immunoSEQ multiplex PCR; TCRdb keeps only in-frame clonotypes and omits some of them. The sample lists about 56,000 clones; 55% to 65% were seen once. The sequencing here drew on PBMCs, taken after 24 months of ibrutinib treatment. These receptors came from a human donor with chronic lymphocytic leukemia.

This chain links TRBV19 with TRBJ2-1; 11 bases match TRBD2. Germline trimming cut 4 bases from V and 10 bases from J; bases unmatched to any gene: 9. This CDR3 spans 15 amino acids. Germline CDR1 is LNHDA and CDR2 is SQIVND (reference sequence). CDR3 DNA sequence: TGTGCCAGTAGTAGGGCCGACCGACTAGCGGGAGAGCAGTTCTTC. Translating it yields CASSRADRLAGEQFF.

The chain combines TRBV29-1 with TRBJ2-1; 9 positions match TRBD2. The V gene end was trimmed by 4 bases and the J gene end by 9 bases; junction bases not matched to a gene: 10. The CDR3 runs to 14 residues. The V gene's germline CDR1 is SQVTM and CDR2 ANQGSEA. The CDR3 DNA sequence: TGCAGCGTTGGTAATGCGGGAGGGCCGTCTGAGCAGTTCTTC. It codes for CSVGNAGGPSEQFF.

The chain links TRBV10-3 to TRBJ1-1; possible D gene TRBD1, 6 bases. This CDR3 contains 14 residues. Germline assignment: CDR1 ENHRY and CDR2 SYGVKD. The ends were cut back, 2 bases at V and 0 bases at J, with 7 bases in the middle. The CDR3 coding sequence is TGTGCCATCAGTGAGGGACAGATGAACACTGAAGCTTTCTTT. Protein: CAISEGQMNTEAFF.

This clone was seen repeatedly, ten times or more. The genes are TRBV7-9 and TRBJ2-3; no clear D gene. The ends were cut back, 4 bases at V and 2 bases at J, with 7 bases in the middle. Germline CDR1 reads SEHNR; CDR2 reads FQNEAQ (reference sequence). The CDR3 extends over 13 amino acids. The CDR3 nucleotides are TGTGCCAGCAGCTCGAAATCCACAGATACGCAGTATTTT. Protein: CASSSKSTDTQYF.

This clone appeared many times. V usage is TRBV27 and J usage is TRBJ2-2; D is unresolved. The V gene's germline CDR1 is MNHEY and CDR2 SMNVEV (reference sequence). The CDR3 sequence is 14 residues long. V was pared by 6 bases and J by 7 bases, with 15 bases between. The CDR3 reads CASRDMGLGGELFF. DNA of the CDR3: TGTGCCAGCAGAGATATGGGGTTGGGCGGGGAGCTGTTTTTT.

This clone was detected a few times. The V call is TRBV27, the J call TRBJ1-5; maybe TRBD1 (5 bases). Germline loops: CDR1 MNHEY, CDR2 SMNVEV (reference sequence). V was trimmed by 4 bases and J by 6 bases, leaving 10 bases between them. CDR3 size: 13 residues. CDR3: CASSWGFGQPQHF. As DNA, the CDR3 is TGTGCCAGCAGTTGGGGCTTTGGTCAGCCCCAGCATTTT.

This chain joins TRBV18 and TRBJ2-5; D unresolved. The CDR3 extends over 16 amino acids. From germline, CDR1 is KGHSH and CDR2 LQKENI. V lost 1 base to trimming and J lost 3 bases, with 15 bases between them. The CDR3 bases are TGTGCCAGCTCACCACGTCTTGAGAGTAAGAAAGAGACCCAGTACTTC. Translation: CASSPRLESKKETQYF. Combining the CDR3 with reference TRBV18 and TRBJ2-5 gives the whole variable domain NAGVMQNPRHLVRRRGQEARLRCSPMKGHSHVYWYRQLPEEGLKFMVYLQKENIIDESGMPKERFSAEFPKEGPSILRIQQVVRGDSAAYFCASSPRLESKKETQYFGPGTRLLVL.

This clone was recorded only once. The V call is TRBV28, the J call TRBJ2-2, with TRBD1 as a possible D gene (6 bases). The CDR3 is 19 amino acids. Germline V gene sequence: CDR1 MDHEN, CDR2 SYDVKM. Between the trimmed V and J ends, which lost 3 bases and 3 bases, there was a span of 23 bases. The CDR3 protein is CASSFPPTPQGLDTGELFF. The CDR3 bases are TGTGCCAGCAGTTTCCCCCCGACACCCCAGGGGCTGGACACCGGGGAGCTGTTTTTT.

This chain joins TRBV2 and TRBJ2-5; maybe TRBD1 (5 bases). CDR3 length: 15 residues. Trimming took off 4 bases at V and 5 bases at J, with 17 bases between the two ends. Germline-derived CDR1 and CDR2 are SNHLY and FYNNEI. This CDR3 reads CASSGGQDPLETQYF. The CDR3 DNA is TGTGCCAGCAGTGGGGGCCAGGACCCCCTCGAGACCCAGTACTTC.

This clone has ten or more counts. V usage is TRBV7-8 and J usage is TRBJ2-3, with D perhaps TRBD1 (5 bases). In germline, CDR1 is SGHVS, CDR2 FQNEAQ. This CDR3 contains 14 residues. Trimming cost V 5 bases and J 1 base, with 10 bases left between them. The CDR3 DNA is TGTGCCAGCAGCCCAGGGTACGGCACAGATACGCAGTATTTT. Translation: CASSPGYGTDTQYF. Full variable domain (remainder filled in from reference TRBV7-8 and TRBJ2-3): GAGVSQSPRYKVAKRGQDVALRCDPISGHVSLFWYQQALGQGPEFLTYFQNEAQLDKSGLPSDRFFAERPEGSVSTLKIQRTQQEDSAVYLCASSPGYGTDTQYFGPGTRLTVL.

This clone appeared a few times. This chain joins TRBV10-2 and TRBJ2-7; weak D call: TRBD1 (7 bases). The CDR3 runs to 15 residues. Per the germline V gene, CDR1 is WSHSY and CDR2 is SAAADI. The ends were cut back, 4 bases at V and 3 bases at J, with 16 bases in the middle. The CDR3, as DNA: TGCGCCAGCAGTGTGTGGGCAGGGGGGAACTACGAGCAGTACGTC. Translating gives CASSVWAGGNYEQYV.

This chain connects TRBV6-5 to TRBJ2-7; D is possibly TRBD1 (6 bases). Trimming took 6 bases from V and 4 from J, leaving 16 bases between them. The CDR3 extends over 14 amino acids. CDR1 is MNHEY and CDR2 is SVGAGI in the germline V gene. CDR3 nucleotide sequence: TGTGCCAGCAGCCCACTGAGCAGGGGTTACGAGCAGTACTTC. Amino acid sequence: CASSPLSRGYEQYF.

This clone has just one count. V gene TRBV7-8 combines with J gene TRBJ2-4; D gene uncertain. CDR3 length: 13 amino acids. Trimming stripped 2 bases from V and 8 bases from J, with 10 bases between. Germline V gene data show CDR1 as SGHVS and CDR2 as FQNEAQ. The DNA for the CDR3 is TGTGCCAGCAGCTTAAGGAGAATAGACATTCAGTACTTC. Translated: CASSLRRIDIQYF.

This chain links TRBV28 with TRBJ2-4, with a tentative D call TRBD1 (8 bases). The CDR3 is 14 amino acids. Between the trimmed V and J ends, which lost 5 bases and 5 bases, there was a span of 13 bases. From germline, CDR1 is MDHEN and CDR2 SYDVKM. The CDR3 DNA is TGTGCCAGCAGTCCACAGGGGGGGCAAAACATTCAGTACTTC. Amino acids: CASSPQGGQNIQYF.

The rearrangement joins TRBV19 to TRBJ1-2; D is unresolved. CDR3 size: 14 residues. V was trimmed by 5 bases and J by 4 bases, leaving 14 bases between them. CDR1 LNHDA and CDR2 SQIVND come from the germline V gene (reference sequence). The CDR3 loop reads CASSSDSGGYGYTF. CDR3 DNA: TGTGCCAGTAGTTCCGACTCGGGAGGCTATGGCTACACCTTC.

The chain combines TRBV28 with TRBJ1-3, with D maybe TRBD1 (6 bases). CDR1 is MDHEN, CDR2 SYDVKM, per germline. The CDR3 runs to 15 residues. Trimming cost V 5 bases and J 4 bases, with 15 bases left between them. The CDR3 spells CASSTPYRAGNTIYF. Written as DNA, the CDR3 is TGTGCCAGCAGTACCCCCTACAGGGCCGGAAACACCATATATTTT.

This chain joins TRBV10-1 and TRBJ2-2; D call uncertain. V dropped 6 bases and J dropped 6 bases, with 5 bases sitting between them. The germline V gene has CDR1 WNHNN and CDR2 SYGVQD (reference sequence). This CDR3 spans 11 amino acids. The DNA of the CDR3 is TGCGCCAGCAGGGGTTCCGGGGAGCTGTTTTTT. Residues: CASRGSGELFF.

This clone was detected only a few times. This CDR3 is CASSSTGATGNTIYF. In DNA form, the CDR3 reads TGTGCCAGCAGCTCTACAGGGGCCACTGGAAACACCATATATTTT. The V gene is TRBV5-5, the J gene TRBJ1-3, with 7 bases aligning to TRBD1. The CDR3 runs to 15 residues. V shed 3 bases and J 2 bases; nucleotides not matched to a gene: 5. CDR1 SGHKS and CDR2 YYEKEE come from the germline V gene (reference sequence).

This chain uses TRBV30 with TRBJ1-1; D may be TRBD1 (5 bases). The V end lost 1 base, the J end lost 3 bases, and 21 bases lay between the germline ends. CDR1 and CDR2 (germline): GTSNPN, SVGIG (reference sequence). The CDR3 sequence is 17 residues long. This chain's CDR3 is CAWSDPRSVREDTEAFF. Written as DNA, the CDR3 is TGTGCCTGGAGTGACCCCAGGTCGGTCAGGGAAGACACTGAAGCTTTCTTT.

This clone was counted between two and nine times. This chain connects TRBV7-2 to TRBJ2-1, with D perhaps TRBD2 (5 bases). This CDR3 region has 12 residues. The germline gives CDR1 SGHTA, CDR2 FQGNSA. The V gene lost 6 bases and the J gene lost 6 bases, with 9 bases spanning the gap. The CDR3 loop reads CASRDWPNEQFF. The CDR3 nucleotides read TGTGCCAGCAGGGACTGGCCCAATGAGCAGTTCTTC.

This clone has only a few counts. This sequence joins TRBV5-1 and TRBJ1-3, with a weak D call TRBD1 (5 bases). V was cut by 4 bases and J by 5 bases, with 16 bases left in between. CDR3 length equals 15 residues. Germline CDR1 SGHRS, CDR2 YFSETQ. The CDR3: CASSATGTTRNTIYF. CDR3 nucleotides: TGCGCCAGCAGCGCGACCGGGACGACCCGAAACACCATATATTTT. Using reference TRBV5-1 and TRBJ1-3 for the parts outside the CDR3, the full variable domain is KAGVTQTPRYLIKTRGQQVTLSCSPISGHRSVSWYQQTPGQGLQFLFEYFSETQRNKGNFPGRFSGRQFSNSRSEMNVSTLELGDSALYLCASSATGTTRNTIYFGEGSWLTVV.

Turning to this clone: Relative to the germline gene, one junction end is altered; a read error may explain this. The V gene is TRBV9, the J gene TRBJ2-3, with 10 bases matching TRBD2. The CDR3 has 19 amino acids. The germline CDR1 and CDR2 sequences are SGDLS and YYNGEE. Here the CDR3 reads CVSSVAGAGGPGVPDTQYF. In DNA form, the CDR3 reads TGTGTCAGCAGCGTAGCCGGAGCGGGAGGGCCCGGGGTCCCAGATACGCAGTATTTT. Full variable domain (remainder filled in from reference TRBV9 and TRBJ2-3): DSGVTQTPKHLITATGQRVTLRCSPRSGDLSVYWYQQSLDQGLQFLIQYYNGEERAKGNILERFSAQQFPDLHSELNLSSLELGDSALYFCVSSVAGAGGPGVPDTQYFGPGTRLTVL.

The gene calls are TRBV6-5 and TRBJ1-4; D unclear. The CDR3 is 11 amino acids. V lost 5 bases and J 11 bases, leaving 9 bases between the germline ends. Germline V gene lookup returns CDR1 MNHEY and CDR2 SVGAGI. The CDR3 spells CASSRAGKLFF. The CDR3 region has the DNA TGTGCCAGCAGTCGGGCTGGGAAACTGTTTTTT.

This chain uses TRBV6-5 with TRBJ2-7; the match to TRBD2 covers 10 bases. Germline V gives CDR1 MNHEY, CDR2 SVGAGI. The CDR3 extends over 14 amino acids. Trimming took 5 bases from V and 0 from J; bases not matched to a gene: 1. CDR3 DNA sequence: TGTGCCAGCAGTCCTAGCGGGAGCTCCTACGAGCAGTACTTC. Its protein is CASSPSGSSYEQYF.

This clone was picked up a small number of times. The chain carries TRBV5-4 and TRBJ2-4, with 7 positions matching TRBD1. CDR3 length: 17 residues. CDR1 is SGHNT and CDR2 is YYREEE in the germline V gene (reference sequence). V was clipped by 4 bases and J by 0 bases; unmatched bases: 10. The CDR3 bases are TGTGCCAGCAGCCTCGAGAGGGGACAGCTAGCCAAAAACATTCAGTACTTC. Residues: CASSLERGQLAKNIQYF.

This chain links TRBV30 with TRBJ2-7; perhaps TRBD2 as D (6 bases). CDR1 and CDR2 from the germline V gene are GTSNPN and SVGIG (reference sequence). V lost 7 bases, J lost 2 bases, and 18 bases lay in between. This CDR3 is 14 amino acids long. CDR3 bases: TGTGCCTCGTGGAGGGCGGGGCCCACCTACGAGCAGTACTTC. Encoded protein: CASWRAGPTYEQYF.

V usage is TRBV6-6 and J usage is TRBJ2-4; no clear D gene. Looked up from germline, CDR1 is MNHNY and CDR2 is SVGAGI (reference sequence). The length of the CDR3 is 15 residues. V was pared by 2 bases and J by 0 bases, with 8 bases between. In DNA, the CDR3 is TGTGCCAGCAGTTACATCCAGCTAGCCAAAAACATTCAGTACTTC. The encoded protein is CASSYIQLAKNIQYF.

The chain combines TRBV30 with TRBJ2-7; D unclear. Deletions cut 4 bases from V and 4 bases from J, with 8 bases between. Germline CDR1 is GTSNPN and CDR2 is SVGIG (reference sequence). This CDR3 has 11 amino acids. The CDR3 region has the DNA TGTGCCTGGACCCGAGAGTACGAGCAGTACTTC. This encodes CAWTREYEQYF.

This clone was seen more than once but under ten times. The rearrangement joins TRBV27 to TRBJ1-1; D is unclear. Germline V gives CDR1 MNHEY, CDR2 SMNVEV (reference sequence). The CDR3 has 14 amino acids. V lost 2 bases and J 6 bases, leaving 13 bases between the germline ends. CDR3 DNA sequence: TGTGCCAGCAGTTTAATCTCCCCGGGTTCTGAAGCTTTCTTT. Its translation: CASSLISPGSEAFF.

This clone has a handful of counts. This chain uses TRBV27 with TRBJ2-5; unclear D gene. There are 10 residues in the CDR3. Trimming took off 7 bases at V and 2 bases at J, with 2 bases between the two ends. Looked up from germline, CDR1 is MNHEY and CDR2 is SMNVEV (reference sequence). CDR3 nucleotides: TGTGCCAGCATACAAGAGACCCAGTACTTC. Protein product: CASIQETQYF.

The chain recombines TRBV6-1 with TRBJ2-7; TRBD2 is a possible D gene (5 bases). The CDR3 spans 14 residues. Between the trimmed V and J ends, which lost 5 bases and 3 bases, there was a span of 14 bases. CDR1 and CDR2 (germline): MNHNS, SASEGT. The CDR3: CASSSYPGSYEQYF. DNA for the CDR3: TGTGCCAGCAGTTCCTACCCTGGGAGCTACGAGCAGTACTTC.

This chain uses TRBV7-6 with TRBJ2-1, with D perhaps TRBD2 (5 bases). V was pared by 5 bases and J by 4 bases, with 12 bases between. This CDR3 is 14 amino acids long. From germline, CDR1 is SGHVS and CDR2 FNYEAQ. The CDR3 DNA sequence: TGTGCCAGCAGCCAGGCTCTAGCTTACAATGAGCAGTTCTTC. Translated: CASSQALAYNEQFF.